The 5 T cell receptor beta chains below were found in one sample sequenced in a study of T cells after yellow fever vaccination. TCRdb fed the 5' RACE reads into MiXCR, producing one record per CDR3 protein. The sample records more than 300,000 distinct CDR3 sequences, around 11% being singletons. This specimen consisted of CD4+ T cells sorted from PBMCs, obtained 45 days after the yellow fever booster vaccination. These receptors all come from a man aged 18-30 years who received the YFV17D yellow fever vaccine.

The chain is built from TRBV5-1 and TRBJ1-1; TRBD1 matches 8 bases. CDR3 length: 15 amino acids. Per the germline V gene, CDR1 is SGHRS and CDR2 is YFSETQ. V gave up 7 bases and J gave up 0 bases; unmatched junction bases: 8. The CDR3 loop reads CASGQGAYMNTEAFF. The CDR3 nucleotides read TGCGCCAGCGGGCAGGGGGCCTACATGAACACTGAAGCTTTCTTT.

This clonotype has only a few counts. This chain joins TRBV28 and TRBJ1-2; no clear D. CDR3 size: 13 residues. Germline V gene lookup returns CDR1 MDHEN and CDR2 SYDVKM. V gave up 8 bases and J gave up 2 bases, with 12 bases separating them. The CDR3 sequence: CASGSTANYGYTF. In DNA, the CDR3 is TGTGCCAGCGGGAGTACAGCGAACTATGGCTACACCTTC.

This clonotype showed up just a few times. This chain links TRBV5-1 with TRBJ2-7; D unresolved. Germline lookup yields CDR1 SGHRS and CDR2 YFSETQ. Trimming took 0 bases from V and 7 from J, leaving 11 bases between them. The CDR3 is 13 amino acids. CDR3 DNA sequence: TGCGCCAGCAGCTTGGCAGGCATATCGGAGCAGTACTTC. Translated, it gives CASSLAGISEQYF.

The chain joins TRBV4-2 to TRBJ1-2; D remains unclear. Germline CDR1 reads LGHNA; CDR2 reads YNFKEQ. The CDR3 loop spans 14 amino acids. V shed 0 bases and J shed 1 base, with 6 bases lying between them. The CDR3 region is CASSQDAVNYGYTF. The CDR3 bases are TGTGCCAGCAGCCAAGATGCGGTTAACTATGGCTACACCTTC.

The chain joins TRBV5-1 to TRBJ2-5; possible D gene TRBD1, 6 bases. This CDR3 is built from 14 residues. The V and J ends lost 1 base and 5 bases respectively, with 12 bases between them. Per germline, CDR1 SGHRS and CDR2 YFSETQ. DNA of the CDR3: TGCGCCAGCAGCTTGTTGGACAGCGAGGAGACCCAGTACTTC. Protein product: CASSLLDSEETQYF.